Following are 5 T cell receptor beta chains from one sample sequenced in a study of blood T cell repertoires in COVID-19. TCRdb's table, derived via immunoSEQ multiplex PCR, lists solely in-frame clones and lacks some. The sample has approximately 200,000 clones, 75% to 90% seen once. The sequenced sample consisted of PBMCs or T cells enriched from blood (not recorded which). These receptor sequences come from a woman aged 25 to 39 who had been exposed to COVID-19.

The V and J genes are TRBV6-5 and TRBJ1-1; TRBD1 is a possible D gene (6 bases). Trimming pared 0 bases from V and 0 bases from J, leaving 8 bases between. This CDR3 comprises 15 residues. Germline CDR1 reads MNHEY; CDR2 reads SVGAGI. CDR3: CASSYSTGMNTEAFF. DNA of the CDR3: TGTGCCAGCAGTTACTCTACAGGGATGAACACTGAAGCTTTCTTT.

The chain carries TRBV6-5 and TRBJ1-2; a possible D gene is TRBD1 (6 bases). The CDR3 consists of 14 residues. Germline assignment: CDR1 MNHEY and CDR2 SVGAGI. The ends were cut back, 4 bases at V and 2 bases at J, with 11 bases in the middle. The CDR3 spells CASSSVQGNYGYTF. CDR3 in DNA: TGTGCCAGCAGTTCGGTCCAGGGGAACTATGGCTACACCTTC.

The rearrangement uses TRBV9 and TRBJ1-6, with 9 bases aligning to TRBD1. The germline V gene encodes CDR1 SGDLS and CDR2 YYNGEE. Unmatched junction bases numbered 8, after V lost 4 bases and J lost 3 bases. CDR3 length: 17 amino acids. The CDR3 nucleotides read TGTGCCAGCAGCTCAGGACAGGGGCCGCTCTATAATTCACCCCTCCACTTT. Translating it yields CASSSGQGPLYNSPLHF.

The chain couples TRBV30 to TRBJ1-4; TRBD1 agrees at 7 bases. The CDR3 spans 14 residues. V shed 4 bases and J 7 bases; nucleotides not matched to a gene: 9. Per germline, CDR1 GTSNPN and CDR2 SVGIG (reference sequence). The DNA for the CDR3 is TGTGCCTGGAATCGGGACAGACTGGGTGAAAAACTGTTTTTT. Protein: CAWNRDRLGEKLFF.

The chain joins TRBV24-1 to TRBJ1-1; 8 bases line up with TRBD1. This CDR3 region has 16 residues. The trim removed 5 bases at V and 1 base at J, leaving 8 bases unmatched. CDR1 KGHDR and CDR2 SFDVKD come from the germline V gene. CDR3 DNA sequence: TGTGCCACCAGTGTCCATCGGACAGGGAGGAACACTGAAGCTTTCTTT. Its protein product is CATSVHRTGRNTEAFF.